This T cell receptor (beta chain) was identified in a study of blood T cell repertoires in COVID-19. On the study more broadly: Samples representing acute and convalescent COVID-19 were sourced from the United States, Italy and Spain. Sources were T cells, B-cell-depleted T cells, or PBMCs; the material itself was cDNA or gDNA.

This CDR3 comprises 15 residues. Trimming took 3 bases from V and 7 from J; bases not matched to a gene: 11. Germline CDR1 SNHLY, CDR2 FYNNEI. Per the study methods: Amplification of reference gene primers was used by the study to estimate nucleated cell counts. Only in-frame clones appear in the TCRdb table, and some are missing; sequencing was by immunoSEQ multiplex PCR. V and J calls and clone size are given by that table; D and trimming were obtained from the DNA. The sample shows roughly 230,000 clones, 88% of them seen only once. This TCR was sampled from a human donor in a cohort sampled during active COVID-19. Material for sequencing was peripheral blood. The rearrangement links TRBV2 to TRBJ1-1; TRBD1 aligns across 7 bases. For the CDR3, the DNA is TGTGCCAGCAGTGAGTTCCGAGGGGGCTACGGTGAAGCTTTCTTT. Encoded protein: CASSEFRGGYGEAFF.